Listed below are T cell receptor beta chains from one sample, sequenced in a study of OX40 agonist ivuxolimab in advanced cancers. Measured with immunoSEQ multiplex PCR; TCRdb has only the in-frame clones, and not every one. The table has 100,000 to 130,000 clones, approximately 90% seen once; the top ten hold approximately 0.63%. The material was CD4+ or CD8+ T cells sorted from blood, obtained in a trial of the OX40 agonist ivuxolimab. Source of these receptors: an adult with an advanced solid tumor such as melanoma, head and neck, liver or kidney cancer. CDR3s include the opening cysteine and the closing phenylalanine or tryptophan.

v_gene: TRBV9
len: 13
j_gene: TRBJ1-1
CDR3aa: CASSVAWGTEAFF

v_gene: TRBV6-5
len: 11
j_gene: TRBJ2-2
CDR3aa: CASKFAGELFF

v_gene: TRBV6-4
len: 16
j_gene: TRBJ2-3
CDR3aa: CASSDHGLAGIDTQYF

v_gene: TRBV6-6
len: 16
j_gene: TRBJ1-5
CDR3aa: CASSYREGTGNQPQHF

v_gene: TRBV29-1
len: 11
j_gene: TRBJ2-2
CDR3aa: CSVLIFGELFF

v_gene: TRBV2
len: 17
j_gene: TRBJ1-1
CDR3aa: CASSELPVGTGGTEAFF

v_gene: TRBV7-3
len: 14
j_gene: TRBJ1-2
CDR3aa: CASSAGQGTYGYTF

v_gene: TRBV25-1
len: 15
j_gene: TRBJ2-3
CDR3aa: CASSDLAGFVDTQYF

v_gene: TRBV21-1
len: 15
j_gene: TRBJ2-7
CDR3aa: CASSKRPFTLREQYF

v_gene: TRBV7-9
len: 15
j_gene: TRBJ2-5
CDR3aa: CASSFSGRDQETQYF

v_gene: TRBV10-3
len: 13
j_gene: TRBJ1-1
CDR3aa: CATFTPLNTEAFF

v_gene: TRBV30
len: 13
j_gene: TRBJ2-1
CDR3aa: CAWTRGSYNEQFF

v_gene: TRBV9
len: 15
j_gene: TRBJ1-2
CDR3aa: CASSAPPTGIDGYTF

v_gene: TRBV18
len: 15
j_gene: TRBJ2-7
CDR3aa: CASSPQRTGREEQYF

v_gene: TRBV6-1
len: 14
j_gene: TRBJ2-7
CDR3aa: CASSLAGRSVRQYF

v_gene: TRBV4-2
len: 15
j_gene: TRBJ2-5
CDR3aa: CASSSPGGDQETQYF

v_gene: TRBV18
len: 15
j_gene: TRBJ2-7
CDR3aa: CASSPPGTGGYEQYF

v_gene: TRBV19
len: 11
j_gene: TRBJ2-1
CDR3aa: CALGGYNEQFF

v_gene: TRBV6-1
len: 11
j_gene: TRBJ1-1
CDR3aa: CASRKNTEAFF

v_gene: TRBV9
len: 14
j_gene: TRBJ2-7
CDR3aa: CASSVGGATYEQYF

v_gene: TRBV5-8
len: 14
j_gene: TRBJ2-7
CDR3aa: CASSPWGEAYEQYF

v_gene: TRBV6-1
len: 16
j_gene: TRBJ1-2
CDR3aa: CASSEVGPGVDYGYTF

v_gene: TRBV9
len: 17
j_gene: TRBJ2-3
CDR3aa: CASSSRGGTDRTDTQYF

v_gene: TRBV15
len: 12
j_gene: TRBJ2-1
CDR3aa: CATSRDRPEQFF

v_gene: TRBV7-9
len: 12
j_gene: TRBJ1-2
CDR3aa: CASSLAGGGYTF

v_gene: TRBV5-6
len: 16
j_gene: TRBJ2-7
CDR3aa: CASSLVGGRNSYEQYF

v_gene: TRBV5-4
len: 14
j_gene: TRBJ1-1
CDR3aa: CASSLFSRDTEAFF

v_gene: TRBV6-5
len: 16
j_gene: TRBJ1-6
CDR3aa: CASSFFSGARNSPLHF

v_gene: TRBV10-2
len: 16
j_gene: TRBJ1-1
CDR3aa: CASSSGTGVVNTEAFF

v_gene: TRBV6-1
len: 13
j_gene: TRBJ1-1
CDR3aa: CASRRSENTEAFF

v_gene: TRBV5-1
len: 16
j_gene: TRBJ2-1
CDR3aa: CASSPGLAGAVSEQFF

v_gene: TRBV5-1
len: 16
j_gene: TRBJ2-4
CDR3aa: CASSWGLASPGNIQYF

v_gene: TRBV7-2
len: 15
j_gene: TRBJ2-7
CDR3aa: CASSSGLAGRSEQYF

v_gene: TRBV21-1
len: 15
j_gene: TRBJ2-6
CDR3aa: CASPRSGSGANVLTF

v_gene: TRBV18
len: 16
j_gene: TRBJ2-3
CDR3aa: CASSPLYRQHGDTQYF

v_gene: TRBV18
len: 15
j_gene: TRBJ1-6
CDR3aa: CASSLPTGGNSPLHF

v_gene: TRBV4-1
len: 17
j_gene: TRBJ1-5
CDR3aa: CASSHPTGGRGDQPQHF

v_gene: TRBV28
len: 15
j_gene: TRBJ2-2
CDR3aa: CASRGSGANTGELFF

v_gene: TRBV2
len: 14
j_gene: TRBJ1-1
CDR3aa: CASRGASGNTEAFF

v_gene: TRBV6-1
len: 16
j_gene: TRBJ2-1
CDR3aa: CASSARTGGRYNEQFF

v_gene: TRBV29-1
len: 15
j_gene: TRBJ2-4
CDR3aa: CSVLLPITGKNIQYF